Listed below are T cell receptor beta chains from one sample, sequenced in a study of vaccination and CD4 T cells after COVID-19. TCRdb recomputed calls from the PCR reads with MiXCR, one row per CDR3 protein. This sample has roughly 16,000 distinct CDR3 sequences, with roughly 60% found just once. These receptors have no identified antigens. Material: CD4+ T cells from blood, cultured in vitro. The receptors shown here come from a human donor who had recovered from COVID-19. The CDR3 runs from the conserved cysteine through the conserved F or W. Each record gives: V gene, CDR3 length, clone size, D gene, J gene, CDR3 DNA, CDR3 protein. D genes are given only for firm matches. Part of the rows lack a size; the others show once, few, many or a class for expanded clones.

V gene: TRBV20-1
CDR3 length: 11
clone size: few
D gene: NA
J gene: TRBJ1-1
CDR3 DNA: TGCAGTGCTAGAGATCGGTCCGAAGCTTTCTTT
CDR3 protein: CSARDRSEAFF

V gene: TRBV6-2/TRBV6-3
CDR3 length: 16
clone size: NA
D gene: NA
J gene: TRBJ2-3
CDR3 DNA: TGTGCCAGCAGTTACGAGGGCGGAATCGCCGCAGATACGCAGTATTTT
CDR3 protein: CASSYEGGIAADTQYF

V gene: TRBV27
CDR3 length: 15
clone size: NA
D gene: NA
J gene: TRBJ1-1
CDR3 DNA: TGTGCCAGCAGTTTATTCCAGGGGTTCAGCACTGAAGCTTTCTTT
CDR3 protein: CASSLFQGFSTEAFF

V gene: TRBV7-2
CDR3 length: 15
clone size: few
D gene: TRBD2
J gene: TRBJ2-5
CDR3 DNA: TGTGCCAGCAGCCCCCGACTAGCGGGAGAAGAGACCCAGTACTTC
CDR3 protein: CASSPRLAGEETQYF

V gene: TRBV7-3
CDR3 length: 16
clone size: once
D gene: NA
J gene: TRBJ2-1
CDR3 DNA: TGTGCCAGCAGTTGGGCCGCCCCCAGCTCCTACAATGAGCAGTTCTTC
CDR3 protein: CASSWAAPSSYNEQFF

V gene: TRBV9
CDR3 length: 14
clone size: NA
D gene: NA
J gene: TRBJ1-3
CDR3 DNA: TGTGCCAGCAGCGCCAGGGGACCTGGAAACACCATATATTTT
CDR3 protein: CASSARGPGNTIYF

V gene: TRBV12-3/TRBV12-4
CDR3 length: 13
clone size: NA
D gene: NA
J gene: TRBJ2-5
CDR3 DNA: TGTGCCAGCACCGGTGGTAGTGGGGAGACCCAGTACTTC
CDR3 protein: CASTGGSGETQYF

V gene: TRBV25-1
CDR3 length: 14
clone size: NA
D gene: NA
J gene: TRBJ1-6
CDR3 DNA: TGTGCCAGCAGTGAATCGGGCAAAGGTTCACCCCTCCACTTT
CDR3 protein: CASSESGKGSPLHF

V gene: TRBV10-3
CDR3 length: 14
clone size: NA
D gene: TRBD1
J gene: TRBJ2-3
CDR3 DNA: TGTGCCATCAGCTCGGGACAGGGAACAGATACGCAGTATTTT
CDR3 protein: CAISSGQGTDTQYF

V gene: TRBV10-1
CDR3 length: 14
clone size: NA
D gene: NA
J gene: TRBJ1-2
CDR3 DNA: TGCGCCAGCCGGGGATTTGGTTCGTTCTATGGCTACACCTTC
CDR3 protein: CASRGFGSFYGYTF

V gene: TRBV5-1
CDR3 length: 14
clone size: few
D gene: NA
J gene: TRBJ2-1
CDR3 DNA: TGCGCCAGCAGCCTGGACAGTATGTACAATGAGCAGTTCTTC
CDR3 protein: CASSLDSMYNEQFF

V gene: TRBV20-1
CDR3 length: 15
clone size: NA
D gene: NA
J gene: TRBJ2-1
CDR3 DNA: TGCAGTACCCTGGCAGGTGGGTTCTCCTACAATGAGCAGTTCTTC
CDR3 protein: CSTLAGGFSYNEQFF

V gene: TRBV7-6
CDR3 length: 15
clone size: NA
D gene: NA
J gene: TRBJ2-7
CDR3 DNA: TGTGCCAGCAGCTTAGTGGCTAGCGTATCCTACGAGCAGTACTTC
CDR3 protein: CASSLVASVSYEQYF

V gene: TRBV19
CDR3 length: 16
clone size: NA
D gene: NA
J gene: TRBJ2-3
CDR3 DNA: TGTGCCAGTAGTATAGATCACAGACCTCCCACAGATACGCAGTATTTT
CDR3 protein: CASSIDHRPPTDTQYF

V gene: TRBV6-2/TRBV6-3
CDR3 length: 12
clone size: NA
D gene: NA
J gene: TRBJ2-7
CDR3 DNA: TGTGCCAGCCAAAGGAGCTCCTACGAGCAGTACTTC
CDR3 protein: CASQRSSYEQYF

V gene: TRBV20-1
CDR3 length: 14
clone size: few
D gene: TRBD2
J gene: TRBJ2-7
CDR3 DNA: TGCAGTGCTAGGTTAGCGGGAGTGATCTACGAGCAGTACTTC
CDR3 protein: CSARLAGVIYEQYF

V gene: TRBV4-1
CDR3 length: 14
clone size: NA
D gene: NA
J gene: TRBJ2-5
CDR3 DNA: TGCGCCAGCAGCCAAGAGCCCGGGGAAGAGACCCAGTACTTC
CDR3 protein: CASSQEPGEETQYF